The 24 T cell receptor beta chains given below trace back to one sample, sequenced in a study of T cell responses to AZD1222 COVID-19 vaccine. Assay used: immunoSEQ multiplex PCR; TCRdb lists only in-frame clones, some missing. The sample lists 83,000 or so clones; more than 85% were seen once. This specimen was peripheral blood, taken 28 days after the second AZD1222 dose. The receptors derive from an adult who received the AZD1222 COVID-19 vaccine.

This chain connects TRBV15 to TRBJ2-7; no clear D. V shed 5 bases and J shed 1 base, with 18 bases lying between them. The CDR3 sequence is 16 residues long. Germline-derived CDR1 and CDR2 are LNHNV and YYDKDF (reference sequence). CDR3 protein: CATSPPARGQSYEQYF. The CDR3 region has the DNA TGTGCCACCAGCCCTCCCGCGCGAGGCCAATCCTACGAGCAGTACTTC.

The V and J genes are TRBV5-1 and TRBJ1-3, with a weak D call TRBD1 (5 bases). CDR1 is SGHRS and CDR2 is YFSETQ in the germline V gene. Trimming removed 2 bases at V and 0 bases at J, with 12 bases between. The CDR3 runs 16 residues. DNA of the CDR3: TGCGCCAGCAGCTTAGACAGTCCCAGCTCTGGAAACACCATATATTTT. Encoded protein: CASSLDSPSSGNTIYF.

CDR3: CASSLIAYNSPLHF. The DNA of the CDR3 is TGCGCCAGCAGCTTGATCGCCTATAATTCACCCCTCCACTTT. The gene calls are TRBV5-1 and TRBJ1-6; D not resolved. The CDR3 consists of 14 residues. V lost 1 base, J lost 2 bases, and 4 bases lay in between. Germline CDR1 is SGHRS and CDR2 is YFSETQ.

Remarks on this clone: This sample also contains other DNA sequences that code for the same CDR3. The chain carries TRBV28 and TRBJ2-7; D may be TRBD2 (6 bases). The CDR3 contains 13 residues. V was shortened by 6 bases and J by 2 bases, with 11 bases between the two germline ends. From germline, CDR1 is MDHEN and CDR2 SYDVKM. The CDR3: CASSPSGPYEQYF. The CDR3 DNA reads as TGTGCCAGCAGCCCCAGCGGGCCCTACGAGCAGTACTTC.

The chain has TRBV6-2 or TRBV6-3 and TRBJ2-5; D may be TRBD1 (6 bases). Trimming stripped 2 bases from V and 4 bases from J, with 20 bases between. This CDR3 is built from 17 residues. Germline CDR1 reads MNHEY; CDR2 reads SVGEGT. The CDR3: CASSYTEPGHPRETQYF. CDR3 in DNA: TGTGCCAGCAGTTACACGGAACCGGGACATCCAAGAGAGACCCAGTACTTC.

The chain couples TRBV25-1 to TRBJ2-3; D may be TRBD1 or TRBD2 (6 bases each). CDR1 and CDR2 (germline): MGHDK, SYGVNS. V lost 1 base to trimming and J lost 3 bases, with 17 bases between them. The CDR3 runs to 17 residues. CDR3 in amino acids: CASSESQAGQPTDTQYF. The CDR3 nucleotides are TGTGCCAGCAGTGAATCTCAGGCGGGACAACCTACAGATACGCAGTATTTT. The entire variable domain, with the rest obtained from reference TRBV25-1 and TRBJ2-3, is as follows: EADIYQTPRYLVIGTGKKITLECSQTMGHDKMYWYQQDPGMELHLIHYSYGVNSTEKGDLSSESTVSRIRTEHFPLTLESARPSHTSQYLCASSESQAGQPTDTQYFGPGTRLTVL.

The V and J genes are TRBV20-1 and TRBJ2-7, with D possibly TRBD1 on 5 matching bases. The CDR3 consists of 12 residues. Trimming took off 3 bases at V and 3 bases at J, with 9 bases between the two ends. Germline V gene data show CDR1 as DFQATT and CDR2 as SNEGSKA (reference sequence). CDR3 DNA sequence: TGCAGTGCTAGTCGGCAGGGCTACGAGCAGTACTTC. This encodes CSASRQGYEQYF.

CDR3 coding DNA: TGTGCCAGCAGCTTACGGGCAGGACGGGGCTACACCTTC. Translating gives CASSLRAGRGYTF. V and J are TRBV13 and TRBJ1-2; D unresolved. This CDR3 has 13 residues. Trimming left V 2 bases short and J 8 bases short, with 12 bases between. Per the germline V gene, CDR1 is PRHDT and CDR2 is FYEKMQ (reference sequence).

This sequence joins TRBV19 and TRBJ2-7; 12 nucleotides line up with TRBD2. The V gene end was trimmed by 7 bases and the J gene end by 3 bases; junction bases not matched to a gene: 7. The CDR3 contains 15 residues. Germline loops: CDR1 LNHDA, CDR2 SQIVND (reference sequence). CDR3 sequence reads: CASTRTSGDIYEQYF. CDR3 DNA: TGTGCCAGTACCCGGACTAGCGGGGACATCTACGAGCAGTACTTC.

The rearrangement links TRBV29-1 to TRBJ2-1, with no clear D. This CDR3 is built from 15 residues. V gave up 6 bases and J gave up 7 bases, with 22 bases separating them. Germline CDR1 SQVTM, CDR2 ANQGSEA. For the CDR3, the DNA is TGCAGCGTGAGCCTGGCGGCCATAAGGTATAATGAGCAGTTCTTC. This encodes CSVSLAAIRYNEQFF.

The chain is built from TRBV4-1 and TRBJ2-1; D is perhaps TRBD2 (6 bases). The CDR3 covers 15 residues. Germline V lookup: CDR1 MGHRA, CDR2 YSYEKL. The ends were cut back, 0 bases at V and 11 bases at J, with 17 bases in the middle. This CDR3 reads CASSQDPKTSTKQFF. DNA for the CDR3: TGCGCCAGCAGCCAAGATCCGAAAACTAGCACCAAGCAGTTCTTC.

A note on this clone: A read error may produce the germline difference seen at one junction end. The chain carries TRBV6-4 and TRBJ2-2; 8 bases line up with TRBD1. The CDR3 has 18 residues. Germline lookup yields CDR1 MRHNA and CDR2 SNTAGT. In nucleotides, the CDR3 is TGTGCCAGCACTGACCGGGACAGGCCGCCAGGGGTGGACGGGGAGCTGTTTTTT. Translation: CASTDRDRPPGVDGELFF.

This chain uses TRBV28 with TRBJ1-6; D not certain. This CDR3 is 14 amino acids long. Germline V gene sequence: CDR1 MDHEN, CDR2 SYDVKM. V lost 4 bases to trimming and J lost 8 bases, with 12 bases between them. The CDR3 DNA follows: TGTGCCAGCAGTTCAGGAGTCTTCCATTCACCCCTCCACTTT. Protein sequence: CASSSGVFHSPLHF.

The J gene is TRBJ2-2, the V gene TRBV6-5; D is unclear. This CDR3 comprises 12 residues. The V end was cut by 5 bases, the J end by 2 bases, with 3 bases between. Germline values: CDR1 MNHEY, CDR2 SVGAGI. CDR3 residues: CASSPNTGELFF. The CDR3 DNA reads as TGTGCCAGCAGTCCTAACACCGGGGAGCTGTTTTTT.

V gene TRBV7-3 combines with J gene TRBJ2-3; perhaps TRBD1 as D (5 bases). The germline V and J ends were trimmed by 5 bases and 7 bases, with 10 bases remaining between them. CDR3 length: 12 amino acids. Germline-derived CDR1 and CDR2 are SGHTA and FQGTGA. As DNA, the CDR3 is TGTGCCAGCAGCGGACAATCGAATACGCAGTATTTT. This sequence encodes CASSGQSNTQYF.

This clone appeared a single time. The rearrangement uses TRBV5-4 and TRBJ2-7; 8 nucleotides match TRBD1. The CDR3 has 14 amino acids. Per germline, CDR1 SGHNT and CDR2 YYREEE (reference sequence). J lost 6 bases, V lost 4 bases, and 9 bases had no gene match. CDR3 region: CASSVGTGEGEQYF. DNA of the CDR3: TGTGCCAGCAGCGTGGGGACAGGTGAAGGCGAGCAGTACTTC. The full variable domain, rest sourced from reference TRBV5-4 and TRBJ2-7, is ETGVTQSPTHLIKTRGQQVTLRCSSQSGHNTVSWYQQALGQGPQFIFQYYREEENGRGNFPPRFSGLQFPNYSSELNVNALELDDSALYLCASSVGTGEGEQYFGPGTRLTVT.

The chain uses TRBV27 and TRBJ2-2, with a tentative D call TRBD2 (6 bases). From germline, CDR1 is MNHEY and CDR2 SMNVEV (reference sequence). Deletions cut 8 bases from V and 5 bases from J, with 12 bases between. CDR3 length equals 13 residues. The CDR3, as DNA: TGTGCCAGCTTCGGGAGTATTACCGGGGAGCTGTTTTTT. Protein sequence: CASFGSITGELFF.

Here the CDR3 reads CASSYARGVGQPQHF. The CDR3 region has the DNA TGTGCCAGCAGTTACGCCCGTGGGGTCGGTCAGCCCCAGCATTTT. V gene TRBV6-6 combines with J gene TRBJ1-5; D not certain. The CDR3 sequence is 15 residues long. V dropped 2 bases and J dropped 6 bases, with 14 bases sitting between them. Germline CDR1 and CDR2: MNHNY and SVGAGI (reference sequence).

The rearrangement joins TRBV6-2 or TRBV6-3 to TRBJ1-1; unclear D gene. Germline V gene lookup returns CDR1 MNHEY and CDR2 SVGEGT. The CDR3 covers 16 residues. The germline V and J ends were trimmed by 0 bases and 5 bases, with 16 bases remaining between them. The CDR3 here is CASSYSLAGLGTEAFF. The CDR3, as DNA: TGTGCCAGCAGTTACTCTCTGGCAGGCTTAGGGACTGAAGCTTTCTTT.

This clone was detected only once. This chain's CDR3 is CASSPGDPGLETQYF. As DNA, the CDR3 is TGCGCCAGCAGCCCGGGCGATCCCGGATTGGAGACCCAGTACTTC. The V and J genes are TRBV4-1 and TRBJ2-5, with D unresolved. CDR3 length: 15 amino acids. In germline, CDR1 is MGHRA, CDR2 YSYEKL. Trimming took off 4 bases at V and 5 bases at J, with 17 bases between the two ends.

The rearrangement links TRBV7-9 to TRBJ2-1, with TRBD2 matching over 11 bases. Germline CDR1 and CDR2: SEHNR and FQNEAQ (reference sequence). V trimming: 5 bases; J trimming: 9 bases; junction bases outside the gene matches: 9. This CDR3 has 15 amino acids. CDR3 sequence: CASSGTSGSNPEQFF. The CDR3 bases are TGTGCCAGCAGCGGTACTAGCGGGAGTAATCCTGAGCAGTTCTTC.

This sequence joins TRBV6-8 and TRBJ2-5; D not resolved. Trimming stripped 0 bases from V and 4 bases from J, with 12 bases between. The germline V gene encodes CDR1 MNHGY and CDR2 SAAAGT. This CDR3 has 15 amino acids. The DNA of the CDR3 is TGTGCCAGCAGTTACTCGATCAGGATCGGAGAGACCCAGTACTTC. Translation gives CASSYSIRIGETQYF.

This rearrangement joins TRBV6-5 to TRBJ2-7, with 8 bases fitting TRBD2. With V trimmed by 7 bases and J by 6 bases, 8 bases remained unmatched. CDR1 MNHEY and CDR2 SVGAGI come from the germline V gene. The CDR3 is 13 amino acids. CDR3 protein: CASKASGLGEQYF. CDR3 nucleotides: TGTGCCAGCAAGGCTAGCGGGTTAGGCGAGCAGTACTTC.

J is TRBJ2-1 and V is TRBV6-5; possible D gene TRBD2, 6 bases. Germline V gives CDR1 MNHEY, CDR2 SVGAGI. V was cut by 4 bases and J by 2 bases, with 15 bases left in between. This CDR3 spans 16 amino acids. The CDR3 coding sequence is TGTGCCAGCAGTTTCTCCCGGGGGTCAACCTACAATGAGCAGTTCTTC. This codes for CASSFSRGSTYNEQFF.